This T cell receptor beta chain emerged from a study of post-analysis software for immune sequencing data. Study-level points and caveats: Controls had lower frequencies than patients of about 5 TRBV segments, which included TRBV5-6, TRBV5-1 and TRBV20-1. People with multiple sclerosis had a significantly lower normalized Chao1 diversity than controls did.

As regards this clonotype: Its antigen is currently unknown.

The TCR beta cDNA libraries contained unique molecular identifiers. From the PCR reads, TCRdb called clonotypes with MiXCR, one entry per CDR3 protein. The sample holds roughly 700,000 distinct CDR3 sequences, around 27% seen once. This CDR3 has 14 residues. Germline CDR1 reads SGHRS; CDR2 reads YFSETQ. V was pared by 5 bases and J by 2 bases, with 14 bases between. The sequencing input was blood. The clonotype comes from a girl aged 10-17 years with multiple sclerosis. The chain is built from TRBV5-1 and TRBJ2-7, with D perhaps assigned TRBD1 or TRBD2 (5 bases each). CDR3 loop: CASRATGPAYEQYF. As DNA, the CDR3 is TGCGCCAGCAGGGCAACGGGACCCGCCTACGAGCAGTACTTC. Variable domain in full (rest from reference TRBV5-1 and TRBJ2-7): KAGVTQTPRYLIKTRGQQVTLSCSPISGHRSVSWYQQTPGQGLQFLFEYFSETQRNKGNFPGRFSGRQFSNSRSEMNVSTLELGDSALYLCASRATGPAYEQYFGPGTRLTVT.